Sequencing of this T cell receptor beta chain was carried out in a study of Graves' ophthalmopathy and Graves' hyperthyroidism. Whole-study results and caveats: Sensitivity of roughly 88% and specificity of approximately 81% were achieved when a 13-signature model separated ophthalmopathy from stable hyperthyroidism.

Germline trimming cut 2 bases from V and 4 bases from J; bases unmatched to any gene: 1. The CDR3 consists of 14 residues. Germline V gene lookup returns CDR1 MGHDK and CDR2 SYGVNS. Worth noting for this clonotype: The antigen is unknown.

For repertoire sequencing, the TCR beta CDR3 regions were amplified from RNA transcripts. Scientists carried out first-round RT-PCR using HTBI primers and then a second-round multiplex PCR. MiXCR was run by TCRdb on the multiplex PCR reads, yielding one entry per CDR3 protein. The sample comprises around 590,000 distinct CDR3 sequences, 39% of which are singletons, and less than 4.5% rests with the top ten. Clinical symptoms, serum thyroxine, TRAb, thyroid ultrasound and orbital computed tomography determined diagnosis. The chain carries TRBV25-1 and TRBJ2-2, with 7 bases matching TRBD2. The specimen sequenced was peripheral blood or thyroid tissue (not recorded which). The TCR comes from an adult man with Graves' hyperthyroidism. CDR3 DNA sequence: TGTGCCAGCAGTGAACTAGCGGCCACCGGGGAGCTGTTTTTT. It is translated as CASSELAATGELFF.